One sample yielded the 20 T cell receptor beta chains listed below, sequenced in a study of cytomegalovirus exposure and HLA in healthy donors. PCR amplification relied on 60 Vbeta primers (plus 13 Jbeta primers). Generated by immunoSEQ multiplex PCR, the TCRdb table keeps only in-frame clones and is missing some. Seen here are around 100,000 clones, 84% observed once, and the top ten hold 4.5% to 7%. Material: PBMCs. These receptors were taken from a young woman in good health and CMV-seropositive.

The V and J genes are TRBV5-1 and TRBJ2-1; D not resolved. The germline CDR1 and CDR2 sequences are SGHRS and YFSETQ. The CDR3 extends over 12 amino acids. With 0 bases removed from V and 5 bases from J, the gap between germline ends came to 3 bases. CDR3 in amino acids: CASSLGDNEQFF. Here the CDR3 DNA reads TGCGCCAGCAGCTTGGGAGACAATGAGCAGTTCTTC. Filled out from reference TRBV5-1 and TRBJ2-1, the complete variable domain reads KAGVTQTPRYLIKTRGQQVTLSCSPISGHRSVSWYQQTPGQGLQFLFEYFSETQRNKGNFPGRFSGRQFSNSRSEMNVSTLELGDSALYLCASSLGDNEQFFGPGTRLTVL.

J is TRBJ1-4 and V is TRBV5-4; D is uncertain. The V end was cut by 1 base, the J end by 7 bases, with 11 bases between. CDR3 length: 14 residues. The V gene's germline CDR1 is SGHNT and CDR2 YYREEE (reference sequence). The CDR3 coding sequence is TGTGCCAGCAGCTTGATGGGAGCGACTGAAAAACTGTTTTTT. It yields the protein CASSLMGATEKLFF.

The chain has TRBV9 and TRBJ2-6; D is unclear. The CDR3 contains 14 residues. The ends were cut back, 3 bases at V and 4 bases at J, with 8 bases in the middle. The germline gives CDR1 SGDLS, CDR2 YYNGEE. CDR3 coding DNA: TGTGCCAGCAGCGGGGCCCGGGGGGCCAACGTCCTGACTTTC. Translation: CASSGARGANVLTF.

In its sample, this clone was seen once. The rearrangement links TRBV6-5 to TRBJ2-7; D possibly corresponds to TRBD1 (6 bases). This CDR3 has 14 residues. Between the trimmed V and J ends, which lost 7 bases and 0 bases, there was a span of 13 bases. CDR1 is MNHEY, CDR2 SVGAGI, per germline. Written as DNA, the CDR3 is TGTGCCAGCACTAAGGGGGTAGGCTCCTACGAGCAGTACTTC. Translation: CASTKGVGSYEQYF.

To note about this clone: This same CDR3 is encoded by further DNA sequences in the sample. The rearrangement uses TRBV6-5 and TRBJ1-3; no firm D call. The CDR3 has 15 residues. The germline V gene has CDR1 MNHEY and CDR2 SVGAGI. V gave up 0 bases and J gave up 0 bases, with 6 bases separating them. Here the CDR3 DNA reads TGTGCCAGCAGTTACTCGGGGAGCTCTGGAAACACCATATATTTT. Translating it yields CASSYSGSSGNTIYF.

The genes are TRBV27 and TRBJ2-3, with 7 bases identical to TRBD2. Trimming took 3 bases from V and 4 from J; bases not matched to a gene: 7. CDR1 and CDR2 (germline): MNHEY, SMNVEV (reference sequence). This CDR3 has 15 residues. CDR3 sequence reads: CASSLRLAVADTQYF. For the CDR3, the DNA is TGTGCCAGCAGTTTGAGACTAGCCGTCGCAGATACGCAGTATTTT.

The V and J genes are TRBV14 and TRBJ2-2; D is uncertain. The CDR3 has 16 residues. Trimming cost V 0 bases and J 5 bases, with 13 bases left between them. CDR1 SGHDN and CDR2 FVKESK come from the germline V gene. The CDR3 here is CASSQDRVRWTGELFF. CDR3 nucleotides: TGTGCCAGCAGCCAAGACCGCGTTCGGTGGACCGGGGAGCTGTTTTTT.

The rearrangement joins TRBV19 to TRBJ2-1; 8 bases are a match to TRBD1. In germline, CDR1 is LNHDA, CDR2 SQIVND (reference sequence). The CDR3 length is 14 residues. Trimming cost V 5 bases and J 6 bases; bases outside gene matches: 6. In nucleotides, the CDR3 is TGTGCCAGTAGTGACAGGGGTGGGCTCAATGAGCAGTTCTTC. Translated: CASSDRGGLNEQFF.

This clone has just one count. The gene calls are TRBV5-6 and TRBJ2-2, with 8 bases matching TRBD1. Germline V lookup: CDR1 SGHDT, CDR2 YYEEEE. The CDR3 sequence is 15 residues long. With V trimmed by 4 bases and J by 1 base, 3 bases remained unmatched. CDR3 nucleotide sequence: TGTGCCAGCAGCCCCGGGACAGGGAACACCGGGGAGCTGTTTTTT. Protein: CASSPGTGNTGELFF.

The chain is built from TRBV10-2 and TRBJ2-4; 12 nucleotides line up with TRBD2. This CDR3 spans 16 amino acids. Germline CDR1 WSHSY, CDR2 SAAADI. Unmatched junction bases numbered 13, after V lost 10 bases and J lost 6 bases. The CDR3 nucleotides read TGCGCCACTAAAGGACTAGCGGGACGCGGATTAAACATTCAGTACTTC. It translates to CATKGLAGRGLNIQYF.

This rearrangement joins TRBV6-5 to TRBJ1-3; TRBD1 matches 8 bases. The junction had 4 bases not matched to a gene; V was cut back by 6 bases and J by 0 bases. CDR3 length: 15 residues. Germline-derived CDR1 and CDR2 are MNHEY and SVGAGI. CDR3 nucleotides: TGTGCCAGCAGCTTGGACAGGGTCTCTGGAAACACCATATATTTT. It yields the protein CASSLDRVSGNTIYF.

The rearrangement links TRBV10-3 to TRBJ2-1; TRBD2 is a possible D gene (5 bases). The CDR3 is 12 amino acids. The germline V and J ends were trimmed by 0 bases and 13 bases, with 10 bases remaining between them. CDR1 and CDR2 from the germline V gene are ENHRY and SYGVKD. The CDR3 loop is CAISESREKQFF. The CDR3 DNA is TGTGCCATCAGTGAGTCAAGGGAGAAACAGTTCTTC.

The chain links TRBV6-1 to TRBJ1-3, with a tentative D call TRBD1 (5 bases). V lost 2 bases and J 5 bases, leaving 10 bases between the germline ends. The CDR3 has 14 amino acids. Germline-derived CDR1 and CDR2 are MNHNS and SASEGT. CDR3 in DNA: TGTGCCAGCAGTGAATTGGGGCGTAGAAACACCATATATTTT. Encoded protein: CASSELGRRNTIYF.

V gene TRBV10-2 combines with J gene TRBJ2-1; 8 bases agree with TRBD2. The germline V gene has CDR1 WSHSY and CDR2 SAAADI. The CDR3 consists of 14 residues. The V and J ends lost 2 bases and 7 bases, in that order; junction bases with no gene match: 4. CDR3 DNA sequence: TGCGCCAGCAGTGAGACTAGCGGAGTTAATGAGCAGTTCTTC. Translating gives CASSETSGVNEQFF.

The chain uses TRBV7-9 and TRBJ1-2, with D possibly TRBD1 on 5 matching bases. CDR3 length: 15 residues. CDR1 and CDR2 from the germline V gene are SEHNR and FQNEAQ (reference sequence). V lost 6 bases, J lost 0 bases, and 14 bases lay in between. Here the CDR3 reads CASSAGQGSNYGYTF. CDR3 coding DNA: TGTGCCAGCAGTGCTGGACAAGGTTCTAACTATGGCTACACCTTC.

This sequence joins TRBV25-1 and TRBJ2-2; TRBD1 agrees at 10 bases. Germline-derived CDR1 and CDR2 are MGHDK and SYGVNS. The CDR3 has 18 amino acids. After removal of 5 bases from V and 7 bases from J, the junction contained 16 bases not matched to a gene. CDR3 coding DNA: TGTGCCAGCAGTCCCCTTCAACCGGGACAGGGGCGAAGCGGGGAGCTGTTTTTT. It is translated as CASSPLQPGQGRSGELFF.

This chain uses TRBV20-1 with TRBJ1-1; perhaps TRBD1 as D (5 bases). The germline CDR1 and CDR2 sequences are DFQATT and SNEGSKA (reference sequence). V was clipped by 1 base and J by 8 bases, with 8 bases between them. This CDR3 contains 11 residues. The CDR3 DNA sequence: TGCAGTGCTAGAGGACAGACCGAAGCTTTCTTT. Its protein product is CSARGQTEAFF.

This chain links TRBV6-1 with TRBJ2-7; 9 bases match TRBD2. The CDR3 sequence is 19 residues long. In germline, CDR1 is MNHNS, CDR2 SASEGT. Germline trimming cut 4 bases from V and 4 bases from J; bases unmatched to any gene: 20. The CDR3 sequence is CASSGQLGFSGSESYEQYF. DNA of the CDR3: TGTGCCAGCAGTGGTCAGTTGGGATTTAGCGGGAGTGAAAGTTACGAGCAGTACTTC.

CDR3 sequence (DNA): TGTGCCAGTAGTATTACAGCAACTAATGAAAAACTGTTTTTT. Its protein product is CASSITATNEKLFF. The V and J genes are TRBV19 and TRBJ1-4; D not resolved. Germline V gene data show CDR1 as LNHDA and CDR2 as SQIVND (reference sequence). V was pared by 3 bases and J by 0 bases, with 5 bases between. This CDR3 has 14 amino acids.

The V call is TRBV2, the J call TRBJ2-3; 7 bases fit TRBD1. CDR3 length: 15 residues. Germline V gene sequence: CDR1 SNHLY, CDR2 FYNNEI. Losses at the gene ends were 1 base for V and 2 bases for J; bases not matched to a gene: 3. The CDR3: CASSEGQGYTDTQYF. DNA for the CDR3: TGTGCCAGCAGTGAAGGACAGGGCTACACAGATACGCAGTATTTT.